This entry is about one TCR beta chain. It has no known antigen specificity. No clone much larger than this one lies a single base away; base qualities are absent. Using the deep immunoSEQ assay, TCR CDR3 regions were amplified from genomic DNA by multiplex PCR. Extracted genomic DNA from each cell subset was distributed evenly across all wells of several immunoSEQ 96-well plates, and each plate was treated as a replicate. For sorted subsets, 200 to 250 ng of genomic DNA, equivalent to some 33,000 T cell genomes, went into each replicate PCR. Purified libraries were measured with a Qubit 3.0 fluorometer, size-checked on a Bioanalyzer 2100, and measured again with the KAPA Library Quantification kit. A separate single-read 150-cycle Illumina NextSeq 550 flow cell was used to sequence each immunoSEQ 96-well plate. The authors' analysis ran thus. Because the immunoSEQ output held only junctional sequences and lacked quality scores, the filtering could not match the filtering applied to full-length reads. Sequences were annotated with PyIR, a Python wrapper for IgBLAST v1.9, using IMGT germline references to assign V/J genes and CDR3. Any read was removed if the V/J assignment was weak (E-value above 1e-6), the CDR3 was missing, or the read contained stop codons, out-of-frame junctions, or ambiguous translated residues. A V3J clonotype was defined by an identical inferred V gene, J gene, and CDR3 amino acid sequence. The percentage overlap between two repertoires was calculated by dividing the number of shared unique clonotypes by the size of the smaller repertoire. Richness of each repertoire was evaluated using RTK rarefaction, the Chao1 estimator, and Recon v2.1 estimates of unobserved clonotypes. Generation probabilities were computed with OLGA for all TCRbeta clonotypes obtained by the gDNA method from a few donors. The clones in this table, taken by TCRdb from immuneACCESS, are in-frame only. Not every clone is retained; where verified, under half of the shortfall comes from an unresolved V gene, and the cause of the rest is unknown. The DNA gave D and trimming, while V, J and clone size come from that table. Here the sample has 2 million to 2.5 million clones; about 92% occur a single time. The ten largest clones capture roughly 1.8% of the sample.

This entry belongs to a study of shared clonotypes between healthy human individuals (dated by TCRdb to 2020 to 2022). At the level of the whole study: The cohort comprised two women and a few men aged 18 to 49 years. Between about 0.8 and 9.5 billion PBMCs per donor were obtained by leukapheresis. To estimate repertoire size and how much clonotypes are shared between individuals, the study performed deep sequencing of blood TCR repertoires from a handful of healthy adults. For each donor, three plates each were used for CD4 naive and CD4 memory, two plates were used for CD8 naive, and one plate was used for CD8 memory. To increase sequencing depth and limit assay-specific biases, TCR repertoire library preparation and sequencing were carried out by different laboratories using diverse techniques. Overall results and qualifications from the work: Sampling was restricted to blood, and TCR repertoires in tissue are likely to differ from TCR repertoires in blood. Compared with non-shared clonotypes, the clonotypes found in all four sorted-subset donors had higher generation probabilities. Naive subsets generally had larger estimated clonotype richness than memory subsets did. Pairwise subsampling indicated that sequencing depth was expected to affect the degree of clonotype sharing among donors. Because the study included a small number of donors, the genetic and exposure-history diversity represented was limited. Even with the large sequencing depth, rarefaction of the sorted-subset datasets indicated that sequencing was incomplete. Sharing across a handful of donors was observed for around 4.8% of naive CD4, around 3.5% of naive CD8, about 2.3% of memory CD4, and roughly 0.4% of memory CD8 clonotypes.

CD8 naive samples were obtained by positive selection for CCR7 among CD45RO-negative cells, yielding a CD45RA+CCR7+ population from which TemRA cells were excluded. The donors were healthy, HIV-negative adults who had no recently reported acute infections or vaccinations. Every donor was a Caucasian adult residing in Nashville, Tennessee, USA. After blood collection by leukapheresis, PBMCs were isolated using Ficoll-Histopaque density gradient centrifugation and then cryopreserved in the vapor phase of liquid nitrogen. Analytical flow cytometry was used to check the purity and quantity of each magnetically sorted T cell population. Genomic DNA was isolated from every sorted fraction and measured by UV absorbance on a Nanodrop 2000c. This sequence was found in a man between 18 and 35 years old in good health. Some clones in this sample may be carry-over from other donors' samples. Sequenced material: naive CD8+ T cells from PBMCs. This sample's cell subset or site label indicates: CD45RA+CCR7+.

Here is the DNA: TGTGCCAGCAGACCAAGACAGGGGTTGGGTCAGCCCCAGCATTTT. Translated, this gives CASRPRQGLGQPQHF. The rearrangement combines TRBV27 with TRBJ1-5, with 8 bases matching TRBD1. From V the trimming removes 6 bases and from J it removes 6 bases, while the gene matches leave 10 bases of the junction unaccounted for. The CDR3 contains 15 residues, cysteine and phenylalanine counted. The kept DNA is CDR3 alone, 45 bases in frame from the first base. According to the germline V gene (reference sequence), CDR1 reads MNHEY and CDR2 reads SMNVEV.